This T cell receptor beta chain came from a study of blood T cell repertoires in COVID-19. Study overall: Samples of COVID-19 (acute and convalescent) were obtained from the United States, Italy and Spain. Sample material is recorded as cDNA or gDNA derived from T cells, B-cell-depleted T cells, or PBMCs.

The length of the CDR3 is 15 residues. Looked up from germline, CDR1 is SGHNT and CDR2 is YYREEE (reference sequence). The ends were cut back, 3 bases at V and 2 bases at J, with 15 bases in the middle. Per the authors' pipeline: Estimation of nucleated cell counts was performed using reference gene primer amplification. Data came from immunoSEQ multiplex PCR; TCRdb stores just in-frame clones and leaves some out. V and J calls and clone size follow that table, whereas D and trimming were derived from the DNA. Of some 150,000 clones in the sample, approximately 90% were seen once. The chain couples TRBV5-4 to TRBJ2-7, with a weak D call TRBD2 (6 bases). The sequencing sample was made of peripheral blood. The clonotype comes from an older woman with active COVID-19. The DNA of the CDR3 is TGTGCCAGCAGCTCAGCGCAGACTAGGGCCTACGAGCAGTACTTC. The encoded protein is CASSSAQTRAYEQYF.